The T cell receptor beta chain described here comes from a study of T-cell memory formation after mild COVID-19. The TCR alpha and TCR beta cDNA libraries, bearing sample barcodes and UMIs, were generated by 5'RACE using constant-segment primers. One entry per CDR3 protein results from TCRdb running MiXCR on the 5' RACE reads. The sample includes 500,000 to 550,000 distinct CDR3 sequences, around 20% of them seen just once. The CDR3 sequence is 18 residues long. Germline V gene data show CDR1 as SGHVS and CDR2 as FQNEAQ. V lost 5 bases and J lost 0, with 23 bases in between. The study's findings and limits: Mainly in CM and EM were contracting CD4+ clones; CD8+ were in EMRA. The second-wave clones peaking on day 37 were not confirmed as SARS-CoV-2-specific.

This clonotype was seen more than once but under ten times. Its antigen is unknown. Sample: PBMCs or a T cell subset sorted from them (not recorded which). V is TRBV7-8 and J is TRBJ2-7; D may match TRBD1 or TRBD2 (6 bases each). This receptor was obtained from an adult woman who had mild COVID-19 (a few samples of this study predate the infection). Cell type and time point are not known. CDR3 nucleotide sequence: TGTGCCAGCAGCCCTCCTGGGCGGAGGGGGTCGAGCTCCTACGAGCAGTACTTC. Protein sequence: CASSPPGRRGSSSYEQYF. The whole variable domain, remainder taken from reference TRBV7-8 and TRBJ2-7, is GAGVSQSPRYKVAKRGQDVALRCDPISGHVSLFWYQQALGQGPEFLTYFQNEAQLDKSGLPSDRFFAERPEGSVSTLKIQRTQQEDSAVYLCASSPPGRRGSSSYEQYFGPGTRLTVT.